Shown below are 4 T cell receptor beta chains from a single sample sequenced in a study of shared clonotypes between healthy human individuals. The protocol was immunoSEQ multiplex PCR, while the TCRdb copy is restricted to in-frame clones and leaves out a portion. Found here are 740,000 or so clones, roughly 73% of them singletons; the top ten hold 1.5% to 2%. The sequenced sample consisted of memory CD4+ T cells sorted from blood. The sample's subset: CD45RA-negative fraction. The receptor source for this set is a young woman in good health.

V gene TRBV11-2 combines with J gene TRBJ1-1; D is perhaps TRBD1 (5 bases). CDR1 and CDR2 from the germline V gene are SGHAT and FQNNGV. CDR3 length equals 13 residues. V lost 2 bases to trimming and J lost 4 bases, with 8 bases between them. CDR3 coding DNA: TGTGCCAGCAGCTTACTGGGGGTCACTGAAGCTTTCTTT. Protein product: CASSLLGVTEAFF.

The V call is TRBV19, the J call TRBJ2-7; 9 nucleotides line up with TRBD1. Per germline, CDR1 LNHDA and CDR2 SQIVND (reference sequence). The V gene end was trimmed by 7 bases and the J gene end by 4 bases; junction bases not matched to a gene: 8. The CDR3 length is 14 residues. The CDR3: CASMGGTGKYEQYF. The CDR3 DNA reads TGTGCCAGTATGGGCGGGACAGGGAAGTACGAGCAGTACTTC.

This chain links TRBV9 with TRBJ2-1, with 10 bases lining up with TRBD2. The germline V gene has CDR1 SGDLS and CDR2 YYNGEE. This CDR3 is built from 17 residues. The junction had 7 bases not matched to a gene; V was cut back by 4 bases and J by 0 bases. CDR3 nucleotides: TGTGCCAGCAGCCCCTTAGCGGGAGGAGGCTCCTACAATGAGCAGTTCTTC. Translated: CASSPLAGGGSYNEQFF.

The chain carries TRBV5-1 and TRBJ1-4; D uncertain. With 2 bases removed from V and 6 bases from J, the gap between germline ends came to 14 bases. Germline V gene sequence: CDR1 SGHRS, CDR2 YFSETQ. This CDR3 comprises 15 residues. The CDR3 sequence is CASSFSGLPDEKLFF. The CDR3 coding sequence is TGCGCCAGCAGCTTCTCCGGTCTCCCAGATGAAAAACTGTTTTTT.